Presented here are 23 T cell receptor beta chains from one specimen sequenced in a study of blood T cells in healthy people across ages (dated by TCRdb to about 2015). The library relied on 5' RACE. Sequencing instrument: Illumina HiSeq 2500. A second 7 to 11 cycle PCR used a sample-barcoded 5' primer and a J-beta primer mix. Starting from the raw public reads, TCRdb applied fastp trimming at Q25, assembled clones with MiXCR and retained in-frame beta chains. When rows share a CDR3 protein, they turn into one entry using the most common DNA and genes. The sample profile shows around 900,000 distinct CDR3 sequences; 51% of them were found once. Clones ranked in the top ten supply about a fifth of the sample. Sequenced: blood. Receptors originate from a woman aged 55-70 years in good health.

The rearrangement joins TRBV28 to TRBJ1-2; TRBD1 might be the D (5 bases). Trimming cost V 10 bases and J 5 bases, with 11 bases left between them. CDR3 length: 11 residues. The germline V gene has CDR1 MDHEN and CDR2 SYDVKM. This chain's CDR3 is CATGSFYGYTF. The CDR3 nucleotides read TGTGCCACAGGGAGTTTTTATGGCTACACCTTC.

This clonotype was counted between two and nine times. This chain joins TRBV28 and TRBJ2-3; 11 bases align to TRBD2. Germline loops: CDR1 MDHEN, CDR2 SYDVKM. J gave up 4 bases and V 7 bases, and 4 bases lay outside the gene matches. This CDR3 has 14 amino acids. The chain's CDR3 is CASKLAGEPDTQYF. DNA for the CDR3: TGTGCCAGCAAACTAGCGGGAGAGCCAGATACGCAGTATTTT.

The gene calls are TRBV29-1 and TRBJ1-4, with 8 bases matching TRBD1. This CDR3 spans 13 amino acids. The ends lost 5 bases at V and 5 bases at J; junction bases unmatched: 4. CDR1 is SQVTM, CDR2 ANQGSEA, per germline. The CDR3 DNA follows: TGCAGCGTTACGGGACAGGCGAATGAAAAACTGTTTTTT. Protein sequence: CSVTGQANEKLFF.

The sample holds a few counts of this clonotype. The V gene is TRBV4-1, the J gene TRBJ2-5; D is uncertain. V lost 3 bases to trimming and J lost 3 bases, with 11 bases between them. The CDR3 covers 14 residues. The germline V gene encodes CDR1 MGHRA and CDR2 YSYEKL. This chain's CDR3 is CASSHFQEKETQYF. The DNA of the CDR3 is TGCGCCAGCAGCCACTTTCAAGAAAAAGAGACCCAGTACTTC.

V is TRBV10-3 and J is TRBJ2-1, with 11 nucleotides matching TRBD1. Germline assignment: CDR1 ENHRY and CDR2 SYGVKD. The CDR3 is made up of 15 amino acids. The V gene end was trimmed by 0 bases and the J gene end by 10 bases; junction bases not matched to a gene: 5. The CDR3 DNA reads TGTGCCATCAGTGAGTCGGGACAGGGGGAGTGGGAGCAGTTCTTC. Its translation is CAISESGQGEWEQFF.

The CDR3 loop is CASSQELANAYEQYF. The CDR3 DNA follows: TGTGCCAGCAGCCAAGAGTTAGCGAACGCCTACGAGCAGTACTTC. V and J are TRBV4-2 and TRBJ2-4; D perhaps matches TRBD2 (5 bases). The DNA end lines up better with TRBJ2-7; the J call may be wrong. Germline CDR1 reads LGHNA; CDR2 reads YNFKEQ. The CDR3 loop spans 15 amino acids.

A few counts support this clonotype. This chain links TRBV7-9 with TRBJ2-7; TRBD1 agrees at 7 bases. Germline lookup yields CDR1 SEHNR and CDR2 FQNEAQ (reference sequence). V was clipped by 0 bases and J by 6 bases; unmatched bases: 5. The CDR3 sequence is 14 residues long. CDR3 DNA: TGTGCCAGCAGCTTAGCGACAGGGATCGCCGAGCAGTACTTC. It encodes CASSLATGIAEQYF.

This sequence joins TRBV12-3 or TRBV12-4 and TRBJ1-4; 8 nucleotides match TRBD1. CDR3 size: 16 residues. The ends lost 1 base at V and 8 bases at J; junction bases unmatched: 9. CDR3 amino acids: CASSLDPAGTGEKLFF. CDR3 nucleotide sequence: TGTGCCAGCAGTTTAGACCCAGCCGGGACAGGAGAAAAACTGTTTTTT.

The chain employs TRBV10-3 and TRBJ2-7; D is undetermined. Looked up from germline, CDR1 is ENHRY and CDR2 is SYGVKD. The CDR3 loop spans 17 amino acids. The V end was cut by 3 bases, the J end by 2 bases, with 20 bases between. The DNA for the CDR3 is TGTGCCATCAGTGACCTGAGTAAGACTCTTACTGCCTACGAGCAGTACTTC. This codes for CAISDLSKTLTAYEQYF.

The chain carries TRBV7-2 and TRBJ2-7; a weak D match, TRBD1 (5 bases). Germline V gives CDR1 SGHTA, CDR2 FQGNSA. The CDR3 sequence is 13 residues long. Deletions cut 5 bases from V and 3 bases from J, with 11 bases between. CDR3 sequence reads: CASSPDSGYEQYF. CDR3 DNA sequence: TGTGCCAGCAGCCCCGACAGTGGCTACGAGCAGTACTTC.

V is TRBV27 and J is TRBJ2-2; D ambiguous. The CDR3 sequence is 13 residues long. Germline CDR1 is MNHEY and CDR2 is SMNVEV (reference sequence). V dropped 3 bases and J dropped 5 bases, with 7 bases sitting between them. CDR3 protein: CASSFRRTGELFF. DNA for the CDR3: TGTGCCAGCAGTTTTCGGCGAACCGGGGAGCTGTTTTTT.

V gene TRBV5-6 combines with J gene TRBJ2-7; TRBD1 agrees at 10 bases. CDR3 length: 16 residues. The junction had 8 bases not matched to a gene; V was cut back by 2 bases and J by 3 bases. Germline V CDR1 and CDR2: SGHDT, YYEEEE. The CDR3 coding sequence is TGTGCCAGCAGCTTAGCGCCGGGACAGGGGTTCTACGAGCAGTACTTC. Its protein is CASSLAPGQGFYEQYF.

V gene TRBV20-1 combines with J gene TRBJ2-3; weak D call: TRBD1 (5 bases). The CDR3 totals 14 residues. Trimming removed 5 bases at V and 2 bases at J, with 14 bases between. Germline V gives CDR1 DFQATT, CDR2 SNEGSKA (reference sequence). The CDR3, as DNA: TGCAGTGCTCCCGCCCTGACAGCCACAGATACGCAGTATTTT. Translated: CSAPALTATDTQYF.

The gene calls are TRBV15 and TRBJ2-1; D remains ambiguous. Germline V gene data show CDR1 as LNHNV and CDR2 as YYDKDF (reference sequence). Trimming took off 7 bases at V and 4 bases at J, with 11 bases between the two ends. The CDR3 is 13 residues long. The CDR3 DNA reads as TGTGCCACCAAGGTGGGCGCTTACAATGAGCAGTTCTTC. It yields the protein CATKVGAYNEQFF. Full variable domain (rest looked up from reference TRBV15 and TRBJ2-1): DAMVIQNPRYQVTQFGKPVTLSCSQTLNHNVMYWYQQKSSQAPKLLFHYYDKDFNNEADTPDNFQSRRPNTSFCFLDIRSPGLGDTAMYLCATKVGAYNEQFFGPGTRLTVL.

The J gene is TRBJ2-7, the V gene TRBV15; 10 nucleotides align to TRBD2. CDR3 length: 15 amino acids. With 0 bases clipped from V and 7 bases from J, the junction kept 6 bases outside the gene matches. CDR1 and CDR2 (germline): LNHNV, YYDKDF (reference sequence). The CDR3 coding sequence is TGTGCCACCAGCAGAGACCTAGCGGGAGTACAAGAGCAGTACTTC. It encodes CATSRDLAGVQEQYF.

The chain joins TRBV7-2 to TRBJ2-4, with 7 bases lining up with TRBD2. The CDR3 has 18 amino acids. Trimming removed 2 bases from V and 6 bases from J; junction bases left unmatched: 16. From germline, CDR1 is SGHTA and CDR2 FQGNSA. Here the CDR3 DNA reads TGTGCCAGCAGCTTATCGCTCGTCGGCGGGAGTGTCGGAAACATTCAGTACTTC. Protein product: CASSLSLVGGSVGNIQYF.

The genes are TRBV7-6 and TRBJ2-3; D perhaps matches TRBD2 (5 bases). Germline values: CDR1 SGHVS, CDR2 FNYEAQ. The CDR3 runs 15 residues. V lost 3 bases to trimming and J lost 0 bases, with 10 bases between them. As DNA, the CDR3 is TGTGCCAGCAGCTTGGCTAGCCAAAGCACAGATACGCAGTATTTT. This codes for CASSLASQSTDTQYF. Supplemented by reference TRBV7-6 and TRBJ2-3, the full variable domain reads GAGVSQSPRYKVTKRGQDVALRCDPISGHVSLYWYRQALGQGPEFLTYFNYEAQQDKSGLPNDRFSAERPEGSISTLTIQRTEQRDSAMYRCASSLASQSTDTQYFGPGTRLTVL.

The chain links TRBV24-1 to TRBJ2-4; TRBD1 is a possible D gene (6 bases). The J call is uncertain, as TRBJ2-5 better fits the DNA end. There are 12 residues in the CDR3. Germline V gene sequence: CDR1 KGHDR, CDR2 SFDVKD. The CDR3 reads CATRAAGVTQYF. Here the CDR3 DNA reads TGTGCCACCAGGGCGGCAGGGGTGACCCAGTACTTC.

The chain recombines TRBV5-1 with TRBJ2-7; 9 bases line up with TRBD1. This CDR3 is 14 amino acids long. Germline V gene data show CDR1 as SGHRS and CDR2 as YFSETQ. V trimming: 8 bases; J trimming: 1 base; junction bases outside the gene matches: 7. The CDR3 sequence: CASQTGTGSYEQYF. In nucleotides, the CDR3 is TGCGCCAGTCAAACCGGGACAGGGTCCTACGAGCAGTACTTC. Supplemented by reference TRBV5-1 and TRBJ2-7, the full variable domain reads KAGVTQTPRYLIKTRGQQVTLSCSPISGHRSVSWYQQTPGQGLQFLFEYFSETQRNKGNFPGRFSGRQFSNSRSEMNVSTLELGDSALYLCASQTGTGSYEQYFGPGTRLTVT.

This clonotype was recorded a few times. This chain links TRBV4-1 with TRBJ2-6, with no clear D. Germline lookup yields CDR1 MGHRA and CDR2 YSYEKL. Deletions cut 0 bases from V and 1 base from J, with 16 bases between. This CDR3 has 19 amino acids. The CDR3 DNA reads TGCGCCAGCAGCCAAGATGGGCAGCCCACAATTTCTGGGGCCAACGTCCTGACTTTC. Protein: CASSQDGQPTISGANVLTF.

This clonotype turned up a few times. V usage is TRBV3-1 and J usage is TRBJ2-1, with TRBD2 identical over 9 bases. The CDR3 is made up of 17 amino acids. The junction had 5 bases not matched to a gene; V was cut back by 1 base and J by 1 base. In germline, CDR1 is LGHDT, CDR2 YNNKEL (reference sequence). This CDR3 is CASSQAATSGSYNEQFF. CDR3 DNA: TGTGCCAGCAGCCAAGCCGCGACTAGCGGATCCTACAATGAGCAGTTCTTC.

The chain is built from TRBV3-1 and TRBJ2-7; D not certain. TRBJ2-5 explains the end of the DNA better; the J call may be wrong. The CDR3 is 12 amino acids. Germline V gene sequence: CDR1 LGHDT, CDR2 YNNKEL (reference sequence). CDR3 protein: CASSQVGQTQYF. CDR3 nucleotides: TGTGCCAGCAGCCAAGTTGGGCAGACCCAGTACTTC.

This chain links TRBV4-1 with TRBJ2-1; 11 bases agree with TRBD2. Germline V CDR1 and CDR2: MGHRA, YSYEKL. The CDR3 consists of 17 residues. V gave up 2 bases and J gave up 4 bases; unmatched junction bases: 7. The CDR3 nucleotides read TGCGCCAGCAGCCAAACTCTAGCGGGAGGTCCTTACAATGAGCAGTTCTTC. It is translated as CASSQTLAGGPYNEQFF.